This TCR beta chain was documented in a study of pediatric ulcerative colitis. Study-wide results and caveats: Compared with controls, ulcerative colitis showed greater blood-rectum clone sharing. Acute severe colitis showed lower rectal diversity from clonal expansions. A couple of rectal clonotypes were found only in ulcerative colitis patients, all of them.

Regarding this clone: Its cognate antigen is unknown.

Sequencing was performed with immunoSEQ multiplex PCR; in TCRdb, only in-frame clones are kept and a portion is missing. The sample carries about 64,000 clones, 70% to 80% recorded once. V gave up 2 bases and J gave up 6 bases; unmatched junction bases: 6. CDR1 and CDR2 (germline): MNHEY, SVGAGI. The CDR3 is made up of 15 amino acids. This TCR was sampled from a boy aged 10-17 years with moderate ulcerative colitis. The sequencing input was blood. The chain has TRBV6-5 and TRBJ1-1; 10 bases match TRBD1. The CDR3: CASSYGTGVGAEAFF. For the CDR3, the DNA is TGTGCCAGCAGTTACGGGACAGGGGTAGGGGCTGAAGCTTTCTTT.